These 12 T cell receptor beta chains came from one sample sequenced in a study of cytomegalovirus exposure and HLA in healthy donors. PCR amplification relied on 60 Vbeta primers (plus 13 Jbeta primers). TCRdb's table, derived via immunoSEQ multiplex PCR, lists solely in-frame clones and lacks some. The sample includes about 150,000 clones, approximately 79% seen only once; the top ten take around 6.6%. The source material was PBMCs. Receptors were obtained from a woman aged 50 to 65 in good health and CMV-seropositive.

The J gene is TRBJ2-6, the V gene TRBV7-2; 8 positions agree with TRBD1. This CDR3 is built from 15 residues. V was clipped by 5 bases and J by 2 bases; unmatched bases: 2. Germline CDR1 is SGHTA and CDR2 is FQGNSA. This CDR3 reads CASSPGGTGANVLTF. The CDR3 DNA reads as TGTGCCAGCAGCCCAGGGGGCACTGGGGCCAACGTCCTGACTTTC.

This clone was seen a few times. The chain joins TRBV5-4 to TRBJ1-1, with D possibly being TRBD1 (6 bases). Trimming stripped 4 bases from V and 4 bases from J, with 14 bases between. The CDR3 length is 14 residues. Looked up from germline, CDR1 is SGHNT and CDR2 is YYREEE (reference sequence). In DNA, the CDR3 is TGTGCCAGCAGCCGGGACACGGGGTTCACTGAAGCTTTCTTT. Encoded protein: CASSRDTGFTEAFF.

The chain couples TRBV19 to TRBJ1-6; D call uncertain. V was clipped by 2 bases and J by 0 bases, with 14 bases between them. The germline CDR1 and CDR2 sequences are LNHDA and SQIVND (reference sequence). This CDR3 spans 18 amino acids. In nucleotides, the CDR3 is TGTGCCAGTAGTATACTCCCCAGGACTGTCTCCTATAATTCACCCCTCCACTTT. It yields the protein CASSILPRTVSYNSPLHF.

V is TRBV7-7 and J is TRBJ1-3; 7 bases fit TRBD1. Germline V gives CDR1 SSHAT, CDR2 FNYEAQ (reference sequence). Trimming cost V 5 bases and J 4 bases; bases outside gene matches: 8. The CDR3 sequence is 15 residues long. CDR3 region: CASSPGQSSGNTIYF. CDR3 in DNA: TGTGCCAGCAGCCCGGGACAGTCCTCGGGAAACACCATATATTTT. Variable domain in full (rest from reference TRBV7-7 and TRBJ1-3): GAGVSQSPRYKVTKRGQDVTLRCDPISSHATLYWYQQALGQGPEFLTYFNYEAQPDKSGLPSDRFSAERPEGSISTLTIQRTEQRDSAMYRCASSPGQSSGNTIYFGEGSWLTVV.

The chain combines TRBV2 with TRBJ2-1, with D possibly being TRBD2 (6 bases). From germline, CDR1 is SNHLY and CDR2 FYNNEI. Trimming took off 10 bases at V and 1 base at J, with 11 bases between the two ends. The CDR3 spans 13 residues. In DNA, the CDR3 is TGTGCCACCTTGGAGGGGTCCTACAATGAGCAGTTCTTC. Amino acid sequence: CATLEGSYNEQFF.

The rearrangement links TRBV27 to TRBJ1-1; a weak D match, TRBD1 (6 bases). The ends were cut back, 6 bases at V and 6 bases at J, with 14 bases in the middle. This CDR3 has 13 residues. Germline V gives CDR1 MNHEY, CDR2 SMNVEV (reference sequence). The CDR3 loop reads CASSLLQGSEAFF. DNA of the CDR3: TGTGCCAGCAGCCTCTTGCAGGGGTCTGAAGCTTTCTTT.

J is TRBJ1-5 and V is TRBV7-9; D possibly corresponds to TRBD1 (5 bases). Trimming shortened V by 1 base and J by 3 bases, and 7 bases separated the two germline ends. The CDR3 has 14 amino acids. Germline values: CDR1 SEHNR, CDR2 FQNEAQ (reference sequence). The CDR3 is CASSLGGINQPQHF. DNA of the CDR3: TGTGCCAGCAGCTTAGGGGGCATCAATCAGCCCCAGCATTTT.

J is TRBJ1-5 and V is TRBV6-6, with D perhaps matching TRBD1 (5 bases). The V end was cut by 4 bases, the J end by 0 bases, with 10 bases between. This CDR3 region has 15 residues. Germline values: CDR1 MNHNY, CDR2 SVGAGI (reference sequence). CDR3: CASSSWGFSNQPQHF. CDR3 DNA sequence: TGTGCCAGCAGTTCGTGGGGCTTTAGCAATCAGCCCCAGCATTTT.

This chain connects TRBV7-3 to TRBJ2-1, with D possibly matching TRBD2 (6 bases). V dropped 5 bases and J dropped 2 bases, with 7 bases sitting between them. The CDR3 is 13 amino acids. The germline CDR1 and CDR2 sequences are SGHTA and FQGTGA. The CDR3 sequence: CASSRLAYNEQFF. The CDR3 region has the DNA TGTGCCAGCAGCAGACTAGCCTACAATGAGCAGTTCTTC.

This clone was observed once. This chain links TRBV27 with TRBJ2-3; TRBD2 might be the D (6 bases). The V and J ends lost 5 bases and 2 bases respectively, with 17 bases between them. Per germline, CDR1 MNHEY and CDR2 SMNVEV (reference sequence). CDR3 size: 16 residues. CDR3 sequence: CASSPPRRGTTDTQYF. The CDR3 DNA reads as TGTGCCAGCAGTCCCCCACGGCGGGGAACCACAGATACGCAGTATTTT.

The chain links TRBV4-3 to TRBJ2-1; 9 bases agree with TRBD2. Germline loops: CDR1 LGHNA, CDR2 YSLEER. The CDR3 runs to 15 residues. V shed 1 base, J shed 7 bases, and the junction held 5 bases outside the gene matches. DNA of the CDR3: TGCGCCAGCAGCCAAGTGGCGGGGGGGAGGAATGAGCAGTTCTTC. Its protein is CASSQVAGGRNEQFF.

This chain uses TRBV28 with TRBJ2-1; TRBD2 matches at 10 bases. The CDR3 length is 14 residues. The germline gives CDR1 MDHEN, CDR2 SYDVKM. V shed 8 bases, J shed 8 bases, and the junction held 9 bases outside the gene matches. The CDR3 region has the DNA TGTGCCAGCTTAGCGGGGGGAATGGGTGATGAGCAGTTCTTC. Its translation: CASLAGGMGDEQFF. Full variable domain (remainder filled in from reference TRBV28 and TRBJ2-1): DVKVTQSSRYLVKRTGEKVFLECVQDMDHENMFWYRQDPGLGLRLIYFSYDVKMKEKGDIPEGYSVSREKKERFSLILESASTNQTSMYLCASLAGGMGDEQFFGPGTRLTVL.